Below are 20 T cell receptor beta chains sequenced from a single sample in a study of blood T cell repertoires in COVID-19. Assay used: immunoSEQ multiplex PCR; TCRdb lists only in-frame clones, some missing. Here the sample spans 64,000 or so clones, around 73% being singletons. Sequencing was performed on peripheral blood. The receptor set was obtained from a man aged 80 or over with acute or convalescent COVID-19.

CDR3 in amino acids: CASSGLAGGEEQFF. The CDR3 DNA reads TGTGCCAGCTCAGGTCTAGCGGGGGGGGAGGAGCAGTTCTTC. V usage is TRBV2 and J usage is TRBJ2-1; TRBD2 aligns across 12 bases. Looked up from germline, CDR1 is SNHLY and CDR2 is FYNNEI. After removal of 8 bases from V and 10 bases from J, the junction contained 9 bases not matched to a gene. CDR3 size: 14 residues.

This clone has a single count. This chain joins TRBV10-2 and TRBJ2-3; perhaps TRBD2 as D (6 bases). V lost 7 bases to trimming and J lost 1 base, with 15 bases between them. The CDR3 extends over 15 amino acids. Looked up from germline, CDR1 is WSHSY and CDR2 is SAAADI. Here the CDR3 reads CASKAGPGRTDTQYF. CDR3 in DNA: TGCGCCAGCAAAGCGGGCCCGGGGCGCACAGATACGCAGTATTTT.

The chain is built from TRBV2 and TRBJ1-1, with D possibly matching TRBD1 (6 bases). The CDR3 is made up of 14 amino acids. V lost 6 bases, J lost 1 base, and 12 bases lay in between. Germline CDR1 is SNHLY and CDR2 is FYNNEI. The CDR3 nucleotides are TGTGCCAGCAGCCTAGGGGGGGGGAACACTGAAGCTTTCTTT. This codes for CASSLGGGNTEAFF.

A single count supports this clone. The chain carries TRBV10-3 and TRBJ1-2; TRBD1 agrees at 7 bases. V shed 4 bases and J 5 bases; nucleotides not matched to a gene: 4. The CDR3 is 13 residues long. Germline V gene sequence: CDR1 ENHRY, CDR2 SYGVKD. The CDR3 loop is CAISGGQVYGYTF. The CDR3 nucleotides read TGTGCCATCAGTGGTGGACAGGTTTATGGCTACACCTTC.

The gene calls are TRBV18 and TRBJ1-1; 8 bases are shared with TRBD1. Losses at the gene ends were 1 base for V and 1 base for J; bases not matched to a gene: 5. Looked up from germline, CDR1 is KGHSH and CDR2 is LQKENI. This CDR3 comprises 16 residues. CDR3 bases: TGTGCCAGCTCACCACTCAGCGGACAGGGGAACACTGAAGCTTTCTTT. Protein product: CASSPLSGQGNTEAFF.

The rearrangement links TRBV5-1 to TRBJ1-3; the D is unclear. V was trimmed by 4 bases and J by 0 bases, leaving 8 bases between them. Germline CDR1 SGHRS, CDR2 YFSETQ. This CDR3 is built from 14 residues. DNA for the CDR3: TGCGCCAGCAGCCCCGGGGTCTCTGGAAACACCATATATTTT. Protein: CASSPGVSGNTIYF.

This chain links TRBV2 with TRBJ1-5; D gene ambiguous. The CDR3 covers 16 residues. CDR1 and CDR2 from the germline V gene are SNHLY and FYNNEI. Trimming removed 2 bases from V and 2 bases from J, with 13 bases in between. Here the CDR3 reads CASSEKAPGGNQPQHF. DNA for the CDR3: TGTGCCAGCAGTGAAAAGGCACCGGGAGGCAATCAGCCCCAGCATTTT.

The genes are TRBV14 and TRBJ2-1, with 12 bases matching TRBD1. Losses at the gene ends were 2 bases for V and 10 bases for J; bases not matched to a gene: 9. Germline assignment: CDR1 SGHDN and CDR2 FVKESK. This CDR3 has 16 residues. CDR3 amino acids: CASSQFHLGTGGEQFF. The CDR3, as DNA: TGTGCCAGCAGCCAATTCCACCTCGGGACAGGGGGCGAGCAGTTCTTC.

This clone was counted a few times. The chain combines TRBV11-3 with TRBJ1-1, with 8 nucleotides matching TRBD1. Germline lookup yields CDR1 SGHNT and CDR2 YENEEA. The V and J ends lost 5 bases and 2 bases, in that order; junction bases with no gene match: 10. CDR3 length: 16 amino acids. The DNA for the CDR3 is TGTGCCAGCAGCCCGAGGACAGGGAAGGCCAACACTGAAGCTTTCTTT. Amino acids: CASSPRTGKANTEAFF.

This chain connects TRBV27 to TRBJ2-1; no firm D call. The germline V gene encodes CDR1 MNHEY and CDR2 SMNVEV (reference sequence). This CDR3 spans 11 amino acids. The CDR3 DNA reads TGTGTTACGGTGTCCTACAATGAGCAGTTCTTC. Amino acid sequence: CVTVSYNEQFF.

This chain's CDR3 is CASSLAGRTYNEQFF. The CDR3 bases are TGTGCCAGCAGCCTAGCGGGAAGAACCTACAATGAGCAGTTCTTC. The V and J genes are TRBV14 and TRBJ2-1, with 8 bases that match TRBD2. Germline V CDR1 and CDR2: SGHDN, FVKESK. V was clipped by 4 bases and J by 2 bases; unmatched bases: 4. This CDR3 is built from 15 residues.

The V call is TRBV19, the J call TRBJ2-7; 9 positions agree with TRBD2. J lost 3 bases, V lost 3 bases, and 9 bases had no gene match. The CDR3 covers 16 residues. CDR1 is LNHDA and CDR2 is SQIVND in the germline V gene (reference sequence). Here the CDR3 reads CASSISRIAGDYEQYF. CDR3 DNA: TGTGCCAGTAGTATCAGCCGTATAGCGGGAGACTACGAGCAGTACTTC.

The V and J genes are TRBV11-3 and TRBJ2-7, with TRBD2 matching 11 bases. Trimming at V came to 5 bases and at J to 7 bases, leaving 7 bases not matched to a gene. The CDR3 loop spans 14 amino acids. Germline CDR1 SGHNT, CDR2 YENEEA. The CDR3 spells CASSPTSGVWEQYF. The CDR3 nucleotides read TGTGCCAGCAGCCCGACTAGCGGGGTCTGGGAGCAGTACTTC.

This clone was detected only a few times. This sequence joins TRBV19 and TRBJ2-7; 12 bases agree with TRBD1. The V gene's germline CDR1 is LNHDA and CDR2 SQIVND (reference sequence). CDR3 size: 15 residues. V shed 5 bases and J 5 bases; nucleotides not matched to a gene: 7. DNA of the CDR3: TGTGCCAGTAGTTCTCGGGACAGGGGGCTTGACGAGCAGTACTTC. Its protein is CASSSRDRGLDEQYF.

This clone has a single count. The chain employs TRBV19 and TRBJ1-1; 8 bases fit TRBD1. With V trimmed by 7 bases and J by 6 bases, 10 bases remained unmatched. Per germline, CDR1 LNHDA and CDR2 SQIVND (reference sequence). The CDR3 has 14 amino acids. CDR3 loop: CASTRQGMSAEAFF. The CDR3 DNA sequence: TGTGCCAGTACAAGACAGGGGATGTCGGCTGAAGCTTTCTTT. Using reference TRBV19 and TRBJ1-1 for the parts outside the CDR3, the full variable domain is DGGITQSPKYLFRKEGQNVTLSCEQNLNHDAMYWYRQDPGQGLRLIYYSQIVNDFQKGDIAEGYSVSREKKESFPLTVTSAQKNPTAFYLCASTRQGMSAEAFFGQGTRLTVV.

The chain links TRBV7-2 to TRBJ1-1; D is perhaps TRBD1 (6 bases). CDR1 is SGHTA and CDR2 is FQGNSA in the germline V gene. The CDR3 covers 13 residues. The V and J ends lost 3 bases and 4 bases respectively, with 9 bases between them. CDR3 sequence reads: CASSLGGPTEAFF. In DNA form, the CDR3 reads TGTGCCAGCAGCTTGGGGGGGCCCACTGAAGCTTTCTTT.

This clone showed up just a few times. The DNA for the CDR3 is TGTGCCAGCAGCCTCCGACAGGGTGAGAACACCGGGGAGCTGTTTTTT. It encodes CASSLRQGENTGELFF. The V and J genes are TRBV3-1 (or the pseudogene TRBV3-2) and TRBJ2-2; 7 bases map to TRBD1. CDR1 and CDR2 from the germline V gene are LGHDT and YNNKEL (reference sequence). V lost 4 bases, J lost 1 base, and 6 bases stayed unmatched. The CDR3 runs to 16 residues.

The chain combines TRBV27 with TRBJ2-1, with a tentative D call TRBD2 (6 bases). V was pared by 3 bases and J by 8 bases, with 14 bases between. Per germline, CDR1 MNHEY and CDR2 SMNVEV (reference sequence). This CDR3 comprises 14 residues. Here the CDR3 DNA reads TGTGCCAGCAGTTTCACTAGCAGAGGGTATGAGCAGTTCTTC. Protein product: CASSFTSRGYEQFF.

There are a few counts of this clone. The V gene is TRBV10-2, the J gene TRBJ1-1; D gene uncertain. Trimming took off 6 bases at V and 6 bases at J, with 17 bases between the two ends. The CDR3 extends over 14 amino acids. Germline V gives CDR1 WSHSY, CDR2 SAAADI. CDR3 bases: TGCGCCAGCAGAAACCTAGGGCGGGATGCTGAAGCTTTCTTT. Translating it yields CASRNLGRDAEAFF.

This chain links TRBV24-1 with TRBJ2-7, with D unresolved. Per germline, CDR1 KGHDR and CDR2 SFDVKD. The CDR3 sequence is 14 residues long. Trimming left V 4 bases short and J 0 bases short, with 9 bases between. CDR3 region: CATSEPGPSYEQYF. In DNA, the CDR3 is TGTGCCACCAGTGAACCGGGTCCCTCCTACGAGCAGTACTTC.